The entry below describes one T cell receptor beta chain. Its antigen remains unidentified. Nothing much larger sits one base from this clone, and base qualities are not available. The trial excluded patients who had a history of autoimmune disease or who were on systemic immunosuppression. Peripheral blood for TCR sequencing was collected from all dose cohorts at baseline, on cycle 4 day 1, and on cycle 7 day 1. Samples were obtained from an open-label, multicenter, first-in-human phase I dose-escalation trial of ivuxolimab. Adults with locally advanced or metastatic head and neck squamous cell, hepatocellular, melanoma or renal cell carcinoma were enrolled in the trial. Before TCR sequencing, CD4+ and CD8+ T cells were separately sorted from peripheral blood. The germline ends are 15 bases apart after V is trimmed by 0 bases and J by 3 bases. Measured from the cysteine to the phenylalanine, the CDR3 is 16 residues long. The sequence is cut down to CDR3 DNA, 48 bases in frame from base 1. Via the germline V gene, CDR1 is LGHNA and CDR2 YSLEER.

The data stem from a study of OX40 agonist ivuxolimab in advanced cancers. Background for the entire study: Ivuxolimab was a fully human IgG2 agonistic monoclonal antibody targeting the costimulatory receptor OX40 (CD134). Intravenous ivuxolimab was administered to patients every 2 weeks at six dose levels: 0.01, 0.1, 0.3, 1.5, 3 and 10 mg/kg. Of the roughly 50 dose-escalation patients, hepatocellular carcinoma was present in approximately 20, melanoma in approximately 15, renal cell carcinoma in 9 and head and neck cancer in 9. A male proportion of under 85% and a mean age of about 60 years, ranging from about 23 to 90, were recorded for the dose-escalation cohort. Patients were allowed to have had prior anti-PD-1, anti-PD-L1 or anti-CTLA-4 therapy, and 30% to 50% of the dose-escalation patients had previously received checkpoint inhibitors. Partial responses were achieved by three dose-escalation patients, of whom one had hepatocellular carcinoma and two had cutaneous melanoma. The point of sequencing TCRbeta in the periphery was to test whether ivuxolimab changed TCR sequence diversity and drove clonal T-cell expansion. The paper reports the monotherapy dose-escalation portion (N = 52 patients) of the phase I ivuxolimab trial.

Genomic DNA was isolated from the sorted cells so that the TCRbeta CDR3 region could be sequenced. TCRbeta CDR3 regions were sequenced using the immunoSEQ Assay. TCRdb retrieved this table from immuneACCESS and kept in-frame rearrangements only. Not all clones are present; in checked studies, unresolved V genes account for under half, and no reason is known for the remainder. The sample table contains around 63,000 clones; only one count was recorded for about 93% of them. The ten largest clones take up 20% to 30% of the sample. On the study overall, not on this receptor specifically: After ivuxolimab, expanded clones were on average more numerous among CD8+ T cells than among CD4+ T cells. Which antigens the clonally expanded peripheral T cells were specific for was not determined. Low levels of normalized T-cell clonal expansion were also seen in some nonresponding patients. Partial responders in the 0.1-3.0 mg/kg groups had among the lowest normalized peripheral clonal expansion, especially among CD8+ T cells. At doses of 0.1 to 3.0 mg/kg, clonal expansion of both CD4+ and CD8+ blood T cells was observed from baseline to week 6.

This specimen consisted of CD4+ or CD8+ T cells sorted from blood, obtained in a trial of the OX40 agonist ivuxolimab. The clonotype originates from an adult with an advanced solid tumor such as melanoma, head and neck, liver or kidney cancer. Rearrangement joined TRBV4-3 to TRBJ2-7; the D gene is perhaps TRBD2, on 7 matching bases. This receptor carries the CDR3 CASSQDTGASGYEQYF. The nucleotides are TGCGCCAGCAGCCAAGATACGGGGGCTAGCGGCTACGAGCAGTACTTC.